The next 24 T cell receptor beta chains were all read from a single sample in a study of CD8+ T cells in alopecia areata. The sequencing template was cDNA reverse transcribed from extracted RNA. The protocol was immunoSEQ multiplex PCR, while the TCRdb copy is restricted to in-frame clones and leaves out a portion. The sample lists 100,000 to 150,000 clones, about 50% occurring once. Here the sequenced sample was CD8+ T cells sorted from blood, taken at week 0. All receptors come from a human donor with alopecia areata.

This clone has more than one count but fewer than ten. The chain combines TRBV11-2 with TRBJ1-2; D call uncertain. The V gene lost 1 base and the J gene lost 6 bases, with 9 bases spanning the gap. CDR1 and CDR2 (germline): SGHAT, FQNNGV. The CDR3 spans 13 residues. The DNA of the CDR3 is TGTGCCAGCAGCTTAGGAGGCGTAAATGGCTACACCTTC. Residues: CASSLGGVNGYTF. The full variable domain, in which reference TRBV11-2 and TRBJ1-2 provide the parts outside the CDR3, is EAGVAQSPRYKIIEKRQSVAFWCNPISGHATLYWYQQILGQGPKLLIQFQNNGVVDDSQLPKDRFSAERLKGVDSTLKIQPAKLEDSAVYLCASSLGGVNGYTFGSGTRLTVV.

This clone was recorded once. The genes are TRBV9 and TRBJ1-1; 8 nucleotides align to TRBD1. The V segment lost 3 bases and the J segment 4 bases; nucleotides outside the gene matches: 5. This CDR3 comprises 14 residues. In germline, CDR1 is SGDLS, CDR2 YYNGEE. CDR3 region: CASSAGGAGTEAFF. DNA for the CDR3: TGTGCCAGCAGCGCAGGGGGCGCGGGCACTGAAGCTTTCTTT.

V is TRBV27 and J is TRBJ2-1; D unresolved. Trimming took 5 bases from V and 9 from J, leaving 11 bases between them. The CDR3 is 12 amino acids. The germline gives CDR1 MNHEY, CDR2 SMNVEV (reference sequence). The CDR3 protein is CASSPRFSEQFF. CDR3 in DNA: TGTGCCAGCAGTCCCCGGTTTAGTGAGCAGTTCTTC.

The chain links TRBV9 to TRBJ2-5; 10 positions match TRBD2. Losses at the gene ends were 1 base for V and 4 bases for J; bases not matched to a gene: 4. Germline values: CDR1 SGDLS, CDR2 YYNGEE. The CDR3 consists of 15 residues. CDR3 amino acids: CASSVTGLARETQYF. In DNA form, the CDR3 reads TGTGCCAGCAGCGTAACGGGACTAGCGCGAGAGACCCAGTACTTC.

This chain joins TRBV4-1 and TRBJ1-1; D remains unclear. Germline V gene data show CDR1 as MGHRA and CDR2 as YSYEKL. The CDR3 spans 13 residues. V shed 1 base and J shed 9 bases, with 12 bases lying between them. CDR3 residues: CASSQGVGNKAFF. The DNA of the CDR3 is TGCGCCAGCAGCCAAGGAGTGGGTAATAAAGCTTTCTTT.

The CDR3 nucleotides are TGTGCCAGCAGCGCTGCCGACTATGGCTACACCTTC. Amino acid sequence: CASSAADYGYTF. V is TRBV9 and J is TRBJ1-2; D gene unclear. This CDR3 contains 12 residues. CDR1 and CDR2 from the germline V gene are SGDLS and YYNGEE. V was shortened by 3 bases and J by 3 bases, with 6 bases between the two germline ends.

V and J are TRBV2 and TRBJ2-7, with TRBD2 as a possible D gene (6 bases). Trimming left V 10 bases short and J 5 bases short, with 21 bases between. The CDR3 is 14 residues long. Germline V gene data show CDR1 as SNHLY and CDR2 as FYNNEI. The CDR3 nucleotides read TGTGCCACGAGGGAGGCTAGCTTGGTGAACGAGCAGTACTTC. It yields the protein CATREASLVNEQYF.

This sequence joins TRBV13 and TRBJ2-3, with 9 bases identical to TRBD2. This CDR3 contains 14 residues. V shed 7 bases and J 6 bases; nucleotides not matched to a gene: 8. In germline, CDR1 is PRHDT, CDR2 FYEKMQ (reference sequence). CDR3 protein: CASTQWTSEDTQYF. CDR3 nucleotides: TGTGCCAGCACCCAATGGACTAGCGAGGATACGCAGTATTTT.

This clone was seen more than once but under ten times. CDR3 sequence (DNA): TGTGCTAGTTTCGACAGGGGTTACGAGCAGTACTTC. Protein: CASFDRGYEQYF. V and J are TRBV12-5 and TRBJ2-7, with 8 bases lining up with TRBD1. Germline V gene lookup returns CDR1 LGHNT and CDR2 FRNRAP. Trimming took 8 bases from V and 4 from J; bases not matched to a gene: 4. The CDR3 sequence is 12 residues long.

This clone was observed a handful of times. The chain carries TRBV9 and TRBJ2-7; possibly TRBD2 for D (6 bases). Germline V gene data show CDR1 as SGDLS and CDR2 as YYNGEE. V gave up 4 bases and J gave up 0 bases, with 11 bases separating them. The CDR3 has 14 amino acids. The CDR3 coding sequence is TGTGCCAGCAGCCCGGACGGGAGCTCCTACGAGCAGTACTTC. Residues: CASSPDGSSYEQYF. Full variable domain (outside the CDR3, taken from reference TRBV9 and TRBJ2-7): DSGVTQTPKHLITATGQRVTLRCSPRSGDLSVYWYQQSLDQGLQFLIQYYNGEERAKGNILERFSAQQFPDLHSELNLSSLELGDSALYFCASSPDGSSYEQYFGPGTRLTVT.

This sequence joins TRBV2 and TRBJ2-1; no clear D. Germline CDR1 and CDR2: SNHLY and FYNNEI. The V and J ends lost 8 bases and 0 bases respectively, with 8 bases between them. This CDR3 comprises 13 residues. The CDR3 nucleotides read TGTGCCAGCCCATTTAGCTCCTACAATGAGCAGTTCTTC. This sequence encodes CASPFSSYNEQFF.

The chain carries TRBV14 and TRBJ2-5; D is unclear. The CDR3 loop spans 15 amino acids. Germline lookup yields CDR1 SGHDN and CDR2 FVKESK. The V end was cut by 3 bases, the J end by 5 bases, with 16 bases between. CDR3 in DNA: TGTGCCAGCAGCCACATCTTCCCGAGCGTGGAGACCCAGTACTTC. This sequence encodes CASSHIFPSVETQYF.

The chain joins TRBV13 to TRBJ2-2; weak D call: TRBD2 (5 bases). CDR3 length equals 13 residues. The germline CDR1 and CDR2 sequences are PRHDT and FYEKMQ (reference sequence). V shed 5 bases and J shed 5 bases, with 9 bases lying between them. CDR3: CASSPRATGELFF. DNA of the CDR3: TGTGCCAGCAGCCCGAGGGCGACCGGGGAGCTGTTTTTT.

V and J are TRBV7-8 and TRBJ2-3, with 9 nucleotides matching TRBD2. V lost 5 bases to trimming and J lost 2 bases; unmatched junction nucleotides: 8. The CDR3 is 16 amino acids. Germline V gene sequence: CDR1 SGHVS, CDR2 FQNEAQ. CDR3 sequence reads: CASSPSRGGVTDTQYF. CDR3 DNA sequence: TGTGCCAGCAGCCCTTCCCGCGGGGGGGTCACAGATACGCAGTATTTT.

This clone has more than one count but fewer than ten. The chain employs TRBV29-1 and TRBJ2-5; TRBD2 matches 13 bases. The J segment lost 3 bases and the V segment lost 7 bases, leaving 14 bases of the junction unmatched. This CDR3 is built from 17 residues. The V gene's germline CDR1 is SQVTM and CDR2 ANQGSEA. The CDR3 coding sequence is TGCAGCGCCTCCGGGGTCCTCACTAGCGGGGGGGAAGAGACCCAGTACTTC. This gives the protein CSASGVLTSGGEETQYF.

This clone has more than one count but fewer than ten. V gene TRBV19 combines with J gene TRBJ2-1; D gene unclear. The CDR3 is 12 amino acids. V was cut by 2 bases and J by 6 bases, with 5 bases left in between. Germline values: CDR1 LNHDA, CDR2 SQIVND (reference sequence). CDR3 region: CASSISANEQFF. The CDR3 DNA is TGTGCCAGTAGTATATCAGCCAATGAGCAGTTCTTC.

The chain couples TRBV20-1 to TRBJ2-1; no definite D call. The CDR3 loop spans 10 amino acids. From germline, CDR1 is DFQATT and CDR2 SNEGSKA (reference sequence). With 6 bases removed from V and 5 bases from J, the gap between germline ends came to 5 bases. The CDR3 region is CSARNNEQFF. CDR3 in DNA: TGCAGTGCCCGTAACAATGAGCAGTTCTTC.

The chain is built from TRBV6-1 and TRBJ1-6; a possible D gene is TRBD1 (6 bases). V shed 0 bases and J shed 6 bases, with 12 bases lying between them. Per germline, CDR1 MNHNS and CDR2 SASEGT. The CDR3 length is 16 residues. As DNA, the CDR3 is TGTGCCAGCAGTGAAGCGGCCGGGGGCGGTAATTCACCCCTCCACTTT. It yields the protein CASSEAAGGGNSPLHF.

The chain links TRBV10-3 to TRBJ2-5; 14 bases are a match to TRBD2. V shed 2 bases, J shed 4 bases, and the junction held 12 bases outside the gene matches. The CDR3 runs to 19 residues. The germline V gene has CDR1 ENHRY and CDR2 SYGVKD. The CDR3 nucleotides read TGTGCCATCAGTGAGGGAGGGACTAGCGGGGGTCATCACGGAGAGACCCAGTACTTC. Amino acid sequence: CAISEGGTSGGHHGETQYF.

This clone was detected a few times. The chain has TRBV2 and TRBJ2-3; TRBD1 is a possible D gene (6 bases). Germline V lookup: CDR1 SNHLY, CDR2 FYNNEI. This CDR3 region has 16 residues. V was cut by 6 bases and J by 2 bases, with 18 bases left in between. CDR3 DNA sequence: TGTGCCAGCAGGCCGTGGGACAACATCTACACAGATACGCAGTATTTT. Translation: CASRPWDNIYTDTQYF.

This clone was seen only a few times. The V gene is TRBV2, the J gene TRBJ1-2, with TRBD1 as a possible D gene (5 bases). The CDR3 runs to 12 residues. CDR1 is SNHLY and CDR2 is FYNNEI in the germline V gene. Trimming shortened V by 9 bases and J by 4 bases, and 12 bases separated the two germline ends. Here the CDR3 DNA reads TGTGCCAGGGGGGAGCTCAGCTATGGCTACACCTTC. Its protein is CARGELSYGYTF.

The V and J genes are TRBV10-2 and TRBJ2-5; TRBD2 matches 8 bases. The CDR3 extends over 15 amino acids. The V gene's germline CDR1 is WSHSY and CDR2 SAAADI. Trimming at V came to 0 bases and at J to 7 bases, leaving 7 bases not matched to a gene. Written as DNA, the CDR3 is TGCGCCAGCAGTGAGTCGCCGGGACTAGAGGGGACCCAGTACTTC. It encodes CASSESPGLEGTQYF.

This clone has only a few counts. The genes are TRBV7-9 and TRBJ2-6; TRBD1 matches at 7 bases. Per the germline V gene, CDR1 is SEHNR and CDR2 is FQNEAQ (reference sequence). This CDR3 contains 16 residues. V trimming: 5 bases; J trimming: 2 bases; junction bases outside the gene matches: 6. CDR3: CASSAGTGAGANVLTF. DNA for the CDR3: TGTGCCAGCAGCGCAGGAACAGGGGCTGGGGCCAACGTCCTGACTTTC.

This rearrangement joins TRBV4-1 to TRBJ2-6; 9 nucleotides align to TRBD2. The V gene's germline CDR1 is MGHRA and CDR2 YSYEKL. V shed 1 base, J shed 0 bases, and the junction held 7 bases outside the gene matches. The CDR3 extends over 19 amino acids. The CDR3 here is CASSQVPSGTLSGANVLTF. CDR3 DNA sequence: TGCGCCAGCAGCCAAGTTCCTAGCGGGACCCTCTCTGGGGCCAACGTCCTGACTTTC.